This T cell receptor (beta chain) was found in a study of blood T cell repertoires in COVID-19. Overall study: Both acute and convalescent COVID-19 samples were obtained from the United States, Italy and Spain. T cells, B-cell-depleted T cells, or PBMCs supplied cDNA or gDNA.

Trimming took off 4 bases at V and 5 bases at J, with 5 bases between the two ends. Germline loops: CDR1 LGHDT, CDR2 YNNKEL (reference sequence). The CDR3 length is 11 residues. Original methodology: Reference gene primer amplification in the assay estimated nucleated cell counts. Sequencing used immunoSEQ multiplex PCR; TCRdb keeps in-frame clones, though not all of them. V, J and clone size derive from that table, while D and trimming were established from the DNA sequence. The table lists over 150,000 clones, about 86% of them singletons. Symptom resolution, clearance, or two negative PCRs marked donors in Cohort 3 as recovered.

Source material: PBMCs or T cells enriched from blood (not recorded which). The chain has TRBV3-1 (or the pseudogene TRBV3-2) and TRBJ2-5, with D unclear. The sequence derives from a man over 45 who had recovered from COVID-19. CDR3 amino acids: CASSLHETQYF. The CDR3 DNA is TGTGCCAGCAGCCTTCATGAGACCCAGTACTTC.